This TCR beta chain was sequenced during a study of breast tumors, draining lymph nodes, adjacent tissues. The study, taken as a whole, reports: Compared with lymph nodes, tumors were less diverse; compared with nontumor tissue, more. That most tumor T cells come from lymph nodes remained unproven. Most tumor T cells seemingly derive from lymph node, then expand in tumor.

This clonotype was counted ten times or more. Its antigen remains unknown. TCRdb recomputed calls from the multiplex PCR reads with MiXCR, one row per CDR3 protein. The sample has approximately 180,000 distinct CDR3 sequences; around a third are singletons. This CDR3 has 13 amino acids. Looked up from germline, CDR1 is KGHSH and CDR2 is LQKENI. V was clipped by 5 bases and J by 0 bases, with 7 bases between them. Breast cancer patients provided tissue from their axillary draining lymph nodes. The sample comprised axillary lymph node tissue. J is TRBJ2-5 and V is TRBV18, with D perhaps matching TRBD1 (6 bases). This clonotype was obtained from a female donor with breast cancer. Some clones in this sample may be carry-over from other donors' samples. The CDR3: CASSGGYQETQYF. In DNA form, the CDR3 reads TGTGCCAGCTCAGGGGGCTACCAAGAGACCCAGTACTTC.